This entry lists 32 T cell receptor beta chains sequenced from one sample in a study of HIV-infected children after antiretroviral therapy interruption. Stated treatment: PENTA 11 planned treatment interruption arm or continuous ART arm. A 3' RACE protocol on RNA, with unique molecular identifiers, produced the TCR library. TCRdb independently ran MiXCR on the 3' RACE reads; one entry per CDR3 protein. The sample yields about 40,000 distinct CDR3 sequences, about 6.5% seen once. The sample in question was CD45RA+ CD4+ T cells from PBMCs, pooled from several time points, obtained from a donor given antiretroviral therapy, either interrupted or continuous. As for subset: naive CD4+ CD45RA+ CD45RO- T cells. These receptor sequences come from a pool of human donors with HIV.

This chain connects TRBV28 to TRBJ2-1, with D hard to call. Germline V gene sequence: CDR1 MDHEN, CDR2 SYDVKM. The CDR3 spans 12 residues. Between the trimmed V and J ends, which lost 3 bases and 8 bases, there was a span of 8 bases. DNA for the CDR3: TGTGCCAGCAGTTTTGACGGGTATGAGCAGTTCTTC. Amino acid sequence: CASSFDGYEQFF.

This clonotype was found many times. The gene calls are TRBV20-1 and TRBJ1-5; TRBD1 matches 7 bases. Germline loops: CDR1 DFQATT, CDR2 SNEGSKA (reference sequence). CDR3 size: 14 residues. The trim removed 4 bases at V and 6 bases at J, leaving 9 bases unmatched. In nucleotides, the CDR3 is TGCAGTGCTATCCCCCCAGGGGGTCCTCAGCCCCAGCATTTT. It specifies CSAIPPGGPQPQHF.

This clonotype appeared many times. This chain joins TRBV12-3 or TRBV12-4 and TRBJ2-7, with D tentatively TRBD2 (5 bases). CDR3 length: 12 amino acids. V lost 4 bases and J 3 bases, leaving 7 bases between the germline ends. The CDR3 loop reads CASSSTIYEQYF. The CDR3 coding sequence is TGTGCCAGCAGTTCGACTATCTACGAGCAGTACTTC.

This clonotype was seen more than once but under ten times. The V call is TRBV28, the J call TRBJ2-7; 9 nucleotides line up with TRBD2. V dropped 11 bases and J dropped 7; count of bases not matched to a gene: 9. The CDR3 has 12 amino acids. CDR1 MDHEN and CDR2 SYDVKM come from the germline V gene. Written as DNA, the CDR3 is TGTGCCGTGAAAGAGCGGGAGGAAGAGCAGTACTTC. Amino acid sequence: CAVKEREEEQYF.

This clonotype was observed at least ten times. The gene calls are TRBV12-3 or TRBV12-4 and TRBJ1-2, with TRBD1 matching over 7 bases. This CDR3 is built from 13 residues. The trim removed 7 bases at V and 3 bases at J, leaving 5 bases unmatched. The CDR3 reads CASKTGSDYGYTF. The CDR3 nucleotides are TGTGCCAGCAAGACAGGGAGCGACTATGGCTACACCTTC.

This clonotype was counted at least ten times. The chain carries TRBV20-1 and TRBJ1-2; unclear D gene. V was clipped by 3 bases and J by 7 bases, with 12 bases between them. Germline lookup yields CDR1 DFQATT and CDR2 SNEGSKA (reference sequence). CDR3 length equals 12 residues. The CDR3 DNA reads as TGCAGTGCTAGGGTCAGGAACGGTGGCTACACCTTC. Translating gives CSARVRNGGYTF.

This clonotype was seen ten or more times. The chain joins TRBV20-1 to TRBJ1-6, with D perhaps TRBD1 (6 bases). Trimming stripped 3 bases from V and 7 bases from J, with 10 bases between. Germline V gene data show CDR1 as DFQATT and CDR2 as SNEGSKA (reference sequence). The CDR3 consists of 13 residues. CDR3 protein: CSASQGLNSPLHF. CDR3 coding DNA: TGCAGTGCTAGCCAGGGGCTAAATTCACCCCTCCACTTT.

This clonotype was seen repeatedly, ten times or more. This chain uses TRBV11-1 with TRBJ2-1; 9 nucleotides agree with TRBD2. This CDR3 region has 16 residues. From germline, CDR1 is SGHAT and CDR2 FQDESV (reference sequence). Trimming took 1 base from V and 4 from J; bases not matched to a gene: 5. CDR3 DNA sequence: TGTGCCAGCAGCTTAGGAGTAGCGGGGGCTTACAATGAGCAGTTCTTC. Translation gives CASSLGVAGAYNEQFF.

This clonotype has ten or more counts. The chain is built from TRBV4-1 and TRBJ2-3, with 7 bases aligning to TRBD1. The CDR3 is 13 amino acids. Germline CDR1 reads MGHRA; CDR2 reads YSYEKL. V lost 8 bases and J lost 5; bases outside the gene matches: 7. CDR3 bases: TGCGCCAGCGCCGAGACAGGGTTAGATACGCAGTATTTT. It encodes CASAETGLDTQYF.

This clonotype was counted many times. The junction departs from germline at one end; a sequencing error may be responsible. The V call is TRBV19, the J call TRBJ2-4, with D uncertain. Germline V gene lookup returns CDR1 LNHDA and CDR2 SQIVND (reference sequence). The CDR3 has 14 residues. The CDR3 DNA is TGTGCCAGCAGTATAATGGCTAGTCAAAACACCTTGTACTTT. This gives the protein CASSIMASQNTLYF.

This clonotype came up many times. This chain connects TRBV28 to TRBJ1-5; TRBD1 is a possible D gene (5 bases). The length of the CDR3 is 15 residues. Deletions cut 4 bases from V and 6 bases from J, with 16 bases between. Germline V CDR1 and CDR2: MDHEN, SYDVKM. Written as DNA, the CDR3 is TGTGCCAGCAGTTCGCCCGGGCAGGGCTTTCAGCCCCAGCATTTT. Its protein product is CASSSPGQGFQPQHF.

The table lists this clonotype with many counts. The V gene is TRBV6-6, the J gene TRBJ1-5; TRBD1 matches 7 bases. The germline V gene encodes CDR1 MNHNY and CDR2 SVGAGI (reference sequence). CDR3 length: 15 residues. V gave up 5 bases and J gave up 3 bases; unmatched junction bases: 7. The CDR3 protein is CASSQRTGDNQPQHF. CDR3 bases: TGTGCCAGCAGTCAGAGGACAGGCGACAATCAGCCCCAGCATTTT.

This clonotype was found many times. V is TRBV5-6 and J is TRBJ1-5; D might be TRBD1 (5 bases). The CDR3 spans 12 residues. Germline V gives CDR1 SGHDT, CDR2 YYEEEE. The V end lost 7 bases, the J end lost 4 bases, and 9 bases lay between the germline ends. CDR3 sequence reads: CASQAGNQPQHF. The CDR3 DNA reads as TGTGCCAGCCAGGCAGGGAATCAGCCCCAGCATTTT.

This clonotype was detected ten times or more. This chain joins TRBV6-6 and TRBJ1-4; no firm D call. The length of the CDR3 is 12 residues. The germline CDR1 and CDR2 sequences are MNHNY and SVGAGI (reference sequence). The germline V and J ends were trimmed by 2 bases and 13 bases, with 11 bases remaining between them. The CDR3: CASSYHRGVLFF. The CDR3 region has the DNA TGTGCCAGCAGTTACCACCGGGGAGTACTGTTTTTT.

This clonotype was observed at least ten times. V and J are TRBV20-1 and TRBJ2-7; no firm D call. The V gene's germline CDR1 is DFQATT and CDR2 SNEGSKA (reference sequence). CDR3 size: 12 residues. V lost 5 bases, J lost 5 bases, and 13 bases lay in between. DNA of the CDR3: TGCAGTGCTCCGGGTTCGCAGGACGAGCAGTACTTC. As protein: CSAPGSQDEQYF.

This clonotype was seen a handful of times. The chain joins TRBV24-1 to TRBJ2-3; D may be TRBD2 (5 bases). V gave up 5 bases and J gave up 1 base, with 6 bases separating them. The germline V gene encodes CDR1 KGHDR and CDR2 SFDVKD. This CDR3 has 13 residues. The CDR3 bases are TGTGCCACCAGTGCGAGGGGCACAGATACGCAGTATTTT. Amino acids: CATSARGTDTQYF.

This clonotype is medium-sized by share. A junction end diverges from the germline sequence, so it may reflect a read error. The V call is TRBV19, the J call TRBJ2-7; D may be TRBD2 (5 bases). CDR1 is LNHDA, CDR2 SQIVND, per germline (reference sequence). CDR3 length equals 15 residues. This CDR3 reads CASSIEAGSSYEQYF. The CDR3 DNA sequence: TGTGCCAGCAGTATAGAAGCTGGGAGCTCCTATGAACAGTACTTC.

This clonotype has a count of ten or more. The chain links TRBV7-3 to TRBJ2-7; a possible D gene is TRBD1 (5 bases). Germline CDR1 SGHTA, CDR2 FQGTGA. The CDR3 is 15 amino acids. Trimming left V 1 base short and J 3 bases short, with 13 bases between. The CDR3 sequence is CASSLIPGPSYEQYF. In DNA form, the CDR3 reads TGTGCCAGCAGCTTAATACCAGGGCCGAGCTACGAGCAGTACTTC. Full variable domain (outside the CDR3, taken from reference TRBV7-3 and TRBJ2-7): GAGVSQTPSNKVTEKGKYVELRCDPISGHTALYWYRQSLGQGPEFLIYFQGTGAADDSGLPNDRFFAVRPEGSVSTLKIQRTERGDSAVYLCASSLIPGPSYEQYFGPGTRLTVT.

At least ten counts were recorded for this clonotype. For the CDR3, the DNA is TGCGCCAGCAGCCAAACCGGGACAGGGGCCCAGCCCCAGCATTTT. Its protein product is CASSQTGTGAQPQHF. This chain connects TRBV5-1 to TRBJ1-5; 10 bases map to TRBD1. V shed 4 bases, J shed 7 bases, and the junction held 8 bases outside the gene matches. CDR3 length equals 15 residues. Germline CDR1 SGHRS, CDR2 YFSETQ.

This clonotype was seen more than once but under ten times. V usage is TRBV28 and J usage is TRBJ2-3; possibly TRBD2 for D (6 bases). Germline CDR1 is MDHEN and CDR2 is SYDVKM. Between the trimmed V and J ends, which lost 4 bases and 3 bases, there was a span of 14 bases. This CDR3 spans 15 amino acids. CDR3 DNA: TGTGCCAGCAGTTCCAGGGTTGCGGGGACAGATACGCAGTATTTT. Translating it yields CASSSRVAGTDTQYF.

This clonotype was counted ten times or more. The rearrangement joins TRBV19 to TRBJ2-3; 8 bases are a match to TRBD2. This CDR3 spans 15 amino acids. The germline gives CDR1 LNHDA, CDR2 SQIVND (reference sequence). V shed 5 bases and J 4 bases; nucleotides not matched to a gene: 8. The chain's CDR3 is CASSSGGAVADTQYF. CDR3 bases: TGTGCCAGTAGTTCCGGGGGGGCTGTTGCAGATACGCAGTATTTT. Looking up the rest from reference TRBV19 and TRBJ2-3 gives the full variable domain: DGGITQSPKYLFRKEGQNVTLSCEQNLNHDAMYWYRQDPGQGLRLIYYSQIVNDFQKGDIAEGYSVSREKKESFPLTVTSAQKNPTAFYLCASSSGGAVADTQYFGPGTRLTVL.

This clonotype was counted only a few times. The chain joins TRBV12-3 or TRBV12-4 to TRBJ2-1; D not resolved. V was cut by 6 bases and J by 15 bases, with 15 bases left in between. The CDR3 is 11 amino acids. CDR3 nucleotide sequence: TGTGCCAGCAGCTACTCTAGAGTCCTGTTCTTC. Residues: CASSYSRVLFF.

This clonotype showed up many times. The J gene is TRBJ2-5, the V gene TRBV7-2; possibly TRBD2 for D (6 bases). V was cut by 2 bases and J by 2 bases, with 9 bases left in between. Germline V CDR1 and CDR2: SGHTA, FQGNSA. This CDR3 is 14 amino acids long. CDR3 nucleotides: TGTGCCAGCAGCTTACCGGGACTTCAAGAGACCCAGTACTTC. Protein sequence: CASSLPGLQETQYF.

This clonotype is medium-sized in the sample. The V and J genes are TRBV20-1 and TRBJ2-2; TRBD2 agrees at 14 bases. This CDR3 spans 17 amino acids. Germline CDR1 DFQATT, CDR2 SNEGSKA (reference sequence). The V and J ends lost 0 bases and 7 bases, in that order; junction bases with no gene match: 7. The CDR3 protein is CSARDIGLAGGSGELFF. The CDR3 nucleotides read TGCAGTGCTAGAGATATCGGACTAGCGGGAGGTAGCGGGGAGCTGTTTTTT.

This clonotype was detected ten times or more. The rearrangement joins TRBV25-1 to TRBJ1-1; no clear D gene. From germline, CDR1 is MGHDK and CDR2 SYGVNS. This CDR3 has 14 residues. The V gene lost 4 bases and the J gene lost 8 bases, with 17 bases spanning the gap. CDR3 in DNA: TGTGCCAGCAGTGCCTCCCTAAGGACGGGGGAAGCTTTCTTT. Amino acid sequence: CASSASLRTGEAFF.

This clonotype was recorded many times. The chain is built from TRBV27 and TRBJ2-1; TRBD2 matches 11 bases. J was trimmed by 3 bases and V by 5 bases; bases with no gene match: 0. This CDR3 is 14 amino acids long. Per the germline V gene, CDR1 is MNHEY and CDR2 is SMNVEV (reference sequence). This chain's CDR3 is CASSLAGGYNEQFF. As DNA, the CDR3 is TGTGCCAGCAGTCTAGCGGGGGGCTACAATGAGCAGTTCTTC.

This clonotype occurred many times. V is TRBV29-1 and J is TRBJ2-1; 7 nucleotides match TRBD2. Germline V gene sequence: CDR1 SQVTM, CDR2 ANQGSEA. There are 14 residues in the CDR3. V trimming: 7 bases; J trimming: 4 bases; junction bases outside the gene matches: 10. CDR3 nucleotides: TGCAGCGCAAGCCTAGCGGCACTATACAATGAGCAGTTCTTC. This translates into CSASLAALYNEQFF.

This clonotype was counted many times. The V and J genes are TRBV7-2 and TRBJ2-7; 8 bases are shared with TRBD2. Germline assignment: CDR1 SGHTA and CDR2 FQGNSA. The CDR3 totals 15 residues. V lost 5 bases and J lost 1; bases outside the gene matches: 7. Here the CDR3 DNA reads TGTGCCAGCAGCAAACGGGGGGGCGGGTCCTACGAGCAGTACTTC. Protein product: CASSKRGGGSYEQYF.

This clonotype occurred many times. The chain is built from TRBV6-6 and TRBJ2-5; 12 positions match TRBD2. Germline-derived CDR1 and CDR2 are MNHNY and SVGAGI (reference sequence). V was clipped by 2 bases and J by 3 bases; unmatched bases: 1. The CDR3 loop spans 15 amino acids. The CDR3 region is CASSYRTSGKETQYF. The DNA of the CDR3 is TGTGCCAGCAGTTACCGGACTAGCGGGAAAGAGACCCAGTACTTC.

This clonotype has at least ten counts. Here the CDR3 reads CASSLRARGPNTGELFF. CDR3 nucleotide sequence: TGTGCCAGCAGCTTAAGGGCCAGGGGGCCGAACACCGGGGAGCTGTTTTTT. The genes are TRBV7-9 and TRBJ2-2; the match to TRBD1 covers 8 bases. The CDR3 extends over 17 amino acids. Trimming cost V 2 bases and J 0 bases; bases outside gene matches: 5. The germline CDR1 and CDR2 sequences are SEHNR and FQNEAQ (reference sequence).

This clonotype occurred many times. CDR3: CAISEVEGRTEAFF. The CDR3 DNA reads TGTGCCATCAGTGAAGTCGAGGGGAGGACTGAAGCTTTCTTT. The V gene is TRBV10-3, the J gene TRBJ1-1, with a possible D match to TRBD1 (5 bases). Deletions cut 3 bases from V and 5 bases from J, with 13 bases between. The CDR3 is made up of 14 amino acids. Germline values: CDR1 ENHRY, CDR2 SYGVKD.

This clonotype was seen repeatedly, ten times or more. The chain uses TRBV11-2 and TRBJ2-1; D is possibly TRBD2 (6 bases). The V end was cut by 1 base, the J end by 6 bases, with 13 bases between. Germline-derived CDR1 and CDR2 are SGHAT and FQNNGV. There are 15 residues in the CDR3. CDR3 sequence (DNA): TGTGCCAGCAGCTTAGGATCGGGGGAGATCAATGAGCAGTTCTTC. Protein: CASSLGSGEINEQFF.